This TCR beta chain was sequenced in a study of T cells in Graves' hyperthyroidism and ophthalmopathy. Study-wide points: The model's output predicted ophthalmopathy at a median of around 7 months prior to onset.

Germline V lookup: CDR1 MGHRA, CDR2 YSYEKL. The CDR3 runs to 13 residues. Trimming left V 1 base short and J 3 bases short, with 6 bases between. What was amplified from RNA transcripts were TCR beta CDR3 regions. The HTBI primer set served for first-round RT-PCR of the TCR CDR3. TCRdb re-called the multiplex PCR reads through MiXCR, storing one row per CDR3 protein. The sample gives 400,000 to 600,000 distinct CDR3 sequences, 16% of which show up once; 25% to 30% is in the top ten. Concerning this clonotype: The antigen remains unidentified.

Sequences were obtained from blood. The receptor was derived from a woman under 40 with Graves' ophthalmopathy. This chain uses TRBV4-1 with TRBJ2-5, with D unresolved. The CDR3, as DNA: TGCGCCAGCAGCCAAGCGCTAAAAGAGACCCAGTACTTC. Translated, it gives CASSQALKETQYF.